In this sample, the clone carrying this T cell receptor (beta chain) turned up many times. Its antigen is not identified. The CDR3 extends over 12 amino acids. Germline loops: CDR1 SEHNR, CDR2 FQNEAQ (reference sequence). V was pared by 3 bases and J by 8 bases, with 8 bases between. This entry belongs to a study of T cells in Graves' hyperthyroidism and ophthalmopathy. Study-level background: The blood sample was taken at first diagnosis, before treatment began. Study-wide results and limits: The authors' 13 V-J model separated ophthalmopathy from stable hyperthyroidism.

Fresh 10 ml peripheral blood yielded PBMCs. Using RNA transcripts as the source, TCR beta CDR3 regions were amplified. HTBI primers were used for first-round RT-PCR of the TCR CDR3. MiXCR, run by TCRdb on the multiplex PCR reads, gives a single entry per CDR3 protein. The table shows about 270,000 distinct CDR3 sequences, with 20% to 25% occurring only once. The chain couples TRBV7-9 to TRBJ2-1; D unresolved. This TCR was sampled from a man younger than 45 with Graves' ophthalmopathy. Sample: blood. DNA of the CDR3: TGTGCCAGCAGCTTCCCCCTAGATGAGCAGTTCTTC. Translated: CASSFPLDEQFF.